The clone carrying this T cell receptor (beta chain) has only a few counts. Adults of Caucasian background living in Nashville, Tennessee made up all donors. The CDR3 has 13 amino acids. The germline CDR1 and CDR2 sequences are WNHNN and SYGVQD (reference sequence). V was shortened by 4 bases and J by 1 base, with 6 bases between the two germline ends. The data derive from a study of shared clonotypes between healthy human individuals. Repertoires were generated with immunoSEQ multiplex PCR, while TCRdb's copy carries only in-frame clones and drops some. The sample shows millions of clones, 95% of them seen only once.

The chain carries TRBV10-1 and TRBJ2-3, with D unclear. This clonotype originated in a young man in good health. Sequencing was performed on naive CD4+ T cells sorted from blood. Described subset: CD45RA+ positively selected. The CDR3 DNA reads as TGCGCCAGCAGTGCGCAGGGCACAGATACGCAGTATTTT. Residues: CASSAQGTDTQYF.